This TCR beta chain was sequenced during a study of shared clonotypes between healthy human individuals. The overall study: The plates for each donor numbered three CD4 naive, three CD4 memory, two CD8 naive and one CD8 memory.

CD45RO negativity and positive selection for CCR7 defined naive CD8 cells, a population that excluded terminally differentiated effector memory CD45RA+ cells. There were no recent acute infections or vaccinations among the donors, who were healthy HIV-negative adults. Assay: immunoSEQ multiplex PCR; the TCRdb copy retains only in-frame clones and omits some. The top ten hold under 2% of the sample, which has about 2.2 million clones, about 93% seen once. A word on this clone: Its antigen is currently unknown.

Germline CDR1 and CDR2: SGHRS and YFSETQ. Trimming took 4 bases from V and 1 from J; bases not matched to a gene: 17. There are 19 residues in the CDR3. General study findings and limits: For naive CD4 cells, 4% to 6% of clonotypes were shared across a handful of donors.

The sample consisted of naive CD8+ T cells from PBMCs. The J gene is TRBJ1-1, the V gene TRBV5-1, with 9 positions matching TRBD1. The sequence came from a man between 18 and 35 years old in good health. Some clones in this sample may be carry-over from other donors' samples. CDR3 region: CASSAGVTGGLLGNTEAFF. DNA for the CDR3: TGCGCCAGCAGCGCTGGCGTCACAGGGGGCCTTCTGGGGAACACTGAAGCTTTCTTT.